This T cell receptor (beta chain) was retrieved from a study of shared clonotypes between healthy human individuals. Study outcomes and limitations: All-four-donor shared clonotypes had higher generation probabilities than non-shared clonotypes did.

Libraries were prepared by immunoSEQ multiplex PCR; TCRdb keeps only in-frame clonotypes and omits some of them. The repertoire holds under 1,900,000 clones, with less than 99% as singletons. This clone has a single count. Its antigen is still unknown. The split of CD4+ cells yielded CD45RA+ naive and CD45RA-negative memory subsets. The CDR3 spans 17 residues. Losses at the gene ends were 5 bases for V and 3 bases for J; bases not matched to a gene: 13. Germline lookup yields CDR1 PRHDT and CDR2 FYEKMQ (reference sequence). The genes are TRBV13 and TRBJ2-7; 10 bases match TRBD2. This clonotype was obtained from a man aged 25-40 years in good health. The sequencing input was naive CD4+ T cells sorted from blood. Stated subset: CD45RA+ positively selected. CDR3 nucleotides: TGTGCCAGCAGCCCGTCCCCCGGACTAGCGGCCTACTACGAGCAGTACTTC. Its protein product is CASSPSPGLAAYYEQYF.